The 32 T cell receptor beta chains reported below all come from one sample, sequenced in a study of CD8+ T cells in alopecia areata. Treatment described: oral pan-JAK inhibitor, 5-10 mg twice daily. RNA was extracted and reverse transcribed into cDNA as the sequencing template. Generated by immunoSEQ multiplex PCR, the TCRdb table keeps only in-frame clones and is missing some. There are 120,000 to 150,000 clones in the sample; about 86% occur only once, and roughly an eighth lies in the top ten. This material consisted of CD8+ T cells sorted from blood, taken at week 4, from a patient treated with tofacitinib. These receptors all come from a human donor with alopecia areata.

With regard to this clone: In the same sample, other DNA sequences code for this CDR3. This chain connects TRBV5-1 to TRBJ2-1; D unclear. V lost 1 base and J lost 7, with 6 bases in between. Germline-derived CDR1 and CDR2 are SGHRS and YFSETQ. This CDR3 comprises 12 residues. The CDR3: CASSLTVNEQFF. CDR3 coding DNA: TGCGCCAGCAGCTTGACAGTTAATGAGCAGTTCTTC.

The V call is TRBV4-1, the J call TRBJ2-3; 7 nucleotides match TRBD2. J gave up 0 bases and V 1 base, and 1 base lay outside the gene matches. Per the germline V gene, CDR1 is MGHRA and CDR2 is YSYEKL. This CDR3 is built from 15 residues. CDR3 residues: CASSQGLASTDTQYF. The CDR3, as DNA: TGCGCCAGCAGCCAAGGACTAGCTAGCACAGATACGCAGTATTTT.

V is TRBV5-1 and J is TRBJ2-7; weak D call: TRBD2 (5 bases). Germline-derived CDR1 and CDR2 are SGHRS and YFSETQ. Trimming removed 4 bases from V and 1 base from J, with 12 bases in between. This CDR3 spans 14 amino acids. This CDR3 is CASSASGKSYEQYF. The CDR3, as DNA: TGCGCCAGCAGCGCTTCGGGAAAATCCTACGAGCAGTACTTC. Using reference TRBV5-1 and TRBJ2-7 for the parts outside the CDR3, the full variable domain is KAGVTQTPRYLIKTRGQQVTLSCSPISGHRSVSWYQQTPGQGLQFLFEYFSETQRNKGNFPGRFSGRQFSNSRSEMNVSTLELGDSALYLCASSASGKSYEQYFGPGTRLTVT.

V and J are TRBV6-1 and TRBJ1-4, with TRBD1 matching over 9 bases. This CDR3 comprises 14 residues. Germline CDR1 MNHNS, CDR2 SASEGT. Trimming took 9 bases from V and 4 from J; bases not matched to a gene: 6. CDR3 sequence (DNA): TGTGCCAGTAAAACAGGGGGCCTTAATGAAAAACTGTTTTTT. The encoded protein is CASKTGGLNEKLFF.

The rearrangement joins TRBV7-6 to TRBJ2-1; D is perhaps TRBD2 (6 bases). V was clipped by 0 bases and J by 9 bases, with 15 bases between them. This CDR3 is 15 amino acids long. Germline-derived CDR1 and CDR2 are SGHVS and FNYEAQ. CDR3 amino acids: CASSLAGTGLGEQFF. DNA of the CDR3: TGTGCCAGCAGCTTAGCCGGGACTGGGTTGGGTGAGCAGTTCTTC.

The chain combines TRBV2 with TRBJ2-7, with 8 bases that match TRBD1. The germline CDR1 and CDR2 sequences are SNHLY and FYNNEI. The junction had 7 bases not matched to a gene; V was cut back by 5 bases and J by 4 bases. CDR3 size: 14 residues. CDR3 region: CASSRRGQEYEQYF. The CDR3 DNA reads TGTGCCAGCAGTCGCAGGGGGCAAGAATACGAGCAGTACTTC.

The count of this clone is one. The chain has TRBV30 and TRBJ1-2, with 7 bases identical to TRBD1. CDR1 and CDR2 (germline): GTSNPN, SVGIG (reference sequence). This CDR3 spans 12 amino acids. V was clipped by 2 bases and J by 8 bases; unmatched bases: 5. The DNA for the CDR3 is TGTGCCTGGAGTCGGACAGGAGAAGGCTACACCTTC. The encoded protein is CAWSRTGEGYTF.

This clone has at least ten counts. This CDR3 is also generated by other DNA sequences in the sample. This chain links TRBV6-1 with TRBJ2-3, with 14 nucleotides matching TRBD2. CDR1 is MNHNS, CDR2 SASEGT, per germline. V trimming: 4 bases; J trimming: 4 bases; junction bases outside the gene matches: 1. CDR3 length: 15 amino acids. CDR3 sequence reads: CASSGLAGGPDTQYF. DNA of the CDR3: TGTGCCAGCAGTGGACTAGCGGGAGGGCCAGATACGCAGTATTTT.

The chain employs TRBV30 and TRBJ2-7, with 11 positions matching TRBD2. CDR3 size: 16 residues. From germline, CDR1 is GTSNPN and CDR2 SVGIG (reference sequence). V lost 1 base to trimming and J lost 5 bases; unmatched junction nucleotides: 10. The DNA of the CDR3 is TGTGCCTGGAGTGACTTTAGCGGGAGGGCCGTCGACGAGCAGTACTTC. Its protein product is CAWSDFSGRAVDEQYF. The full variable domain, its missing parts supplied by reference TRBV30 and TRBJ2-7, is SQTIHQWPATLVQPVGSPLSLECTVEGTSNPNLYWYRQAAGRGLQLLFYSVGIGQISSEVPQNLSASRPQDRQFILSSKKLLLSDSGFYLCAWSDFSGRAVDEQYFGPGTRLTVT.

This rearrangement joins TRBV25-1 to TRBJ2-1; 7 positions match TRBD1. Trimming took 2 bases from V and 1 from J; bases not matched to a gene: 5. The CDR3 totals 16 residues. Germline CDR1 reads MGHDK; CDR2 reads SYGVNS. The CDR3 DNA is TGTGCCAGCAGTGAAAGGGGCAGGGGGTCCTACAATGAGCAGTTCTTC. This sequence encodes CASSERGRGSYNEQFF. Variable domain in full (rest from reference TRBV25-1 and TRBJ2-1): EADIYQTPRYLVIGTGKKITLECSQTMGHDKMYWYQQDPGMELHLIHYSYGVNSTEKGDLSSESTVSRIRTEHFPLTLESARPSHTSQYLCASSERGRGSYNEQFFGPGTRLTVL.

The chain uses TRBV7-9 and TRBJ2-5; 14 positions agree with TRBD2. V lost 5 bases, J lost 3 bases, and 14 bases stayed unmatched. This CDR3 is built from 19 residues. CDR1 is SEHNR and CDR2 is FQNEAQ in the germline V gene (reference sequence). The CDR3 sequence is CASSHGLAGGSIDEETQYF. CDR3 in DNA: TGTGCCAGCAGCCACGGACTAGCGGGAGGAAGTATTGATGAAGAGACCCAGTACTTC.

The chain joins TRBV29-1 to TRBJ2-1; 7 positions match TRBD1. The V gene's germline CDR1 is SQVTM and CDR2 ANQGSEA. Losses at the gene ends were 5 bases for V and 6 bases for J; bases not matched to a gene: 13. The CDR3 has 15 residues. DNA for the CDR3: TGCAGCGTTCATCCGAACCACAGGGGCCGCAATGAGCAGTTCTTC. Translation: CSVHPNHRGRNEQFF.

The chain couples TRBV7-9 to TRBJ2-3; 8 bases map to TRBD2. This CDR3 has 15 amino acids. Trimming cost V 2 bases and J 2 bases; bases outside gene matches: 3. Looked up from germline, CDR1 is SEHNR and CDR2 is FQNEAQ (reference sequence). The CDR3 DNA reads TGTGCCAGCAGCTTAAGCGGGGGTTCCACAGATACGCAGTATTTT. Encoded protein: CASSLSGGSTDTQYF.

The sample holds one count of this clone. The V gene is TRBV4-1, the J gene TRBJ2-1; 10 bases align to TRBD2. This CDR3 comprises 16 residues. Trimming took 2 bases from V and 4 from J; bases not matched to a gene: 5. From germline, CDR1 is MGHRA and CDR2 YSYEKL. The CDR3 DNA follows: TGCGCCAGCAGCCAAACAACTAGCGGGATATACAATGAGCAGTTCTTC. Its translation is CASSQTTSGIYNEQFF.

The rearrangement joins TRBV7-9 to TRBJ2-3; no definite D call. The CDR3 extends over 13 amino acids. Germline loops: CDR1 SEHNR, CDR2 FQNEAQ (reference sequence). Trimming shortened V by 5 bases and J by 5 bases, and 11 bases separated the two germline ends. Written as DNA, the CDR3 is TGTGCCAGCAGCCCCGAAGGTGAAGATACGCAGTATTTT. This sequence encodes CASSPEGEDTQYF.

The V and J genes are TRBV4-1 and TRBJ2-2; D unclear. Trimming cost V 7 bases and J 7 bases, with 19 bases left between them. Germline values: CDR1 MGHRA, CDR2 YSYEKL. This CDR3 has 15 residues. The CDR3 DNA reads as TGCGCCAGCAACCCCGACGGGCCTCCCAGCGGGGAGCTGTTTTTT. Translation gives CASNPDGPPSGELFF.

This chain connects TRBV27 to TRBJ1-5; D is perhaps TRBD1 (6 bases). The germline V gene has CDR1 MNHEY and CDR2 SMNVEV (reference sequence). V was trimmed by 0 bases and J by 7 bases, leaving 13 bases between them. This CDR3 is built from 15 residues. As DNA, the CDR3 is TGTGCCAGCAGTTTATCAGGGCAGGGGCGACAGCCCCAGCATTTT. This codes for CASSLSGQGRQPQHF.

This chain uses TRBV9 with TRBJ2-1, with TRBD2 identical over 8 bases. The germline V gene encodes CDR1 SGDLS and CDR2 YYNGEE. V trimming: 3 bases; J trimming: 2 bases; junction bases outside the gene matches: 4. The CDR3 has 15 residues. CDR3: CASSASGSAYNEQFF. The CDR3 DNA sequence: TGTGCCAGCAGCGCCAGCGGGAGTGCCTACAATGAGCAGTTCTTC. The complete variable domain, with remaining parts taken from reference TRBV9 and TRBJ2-1, reads DSGVTQTPKHLITATGQRVTLRCSPRSGDLSVYWYQQSLDQGLQFLIQYYNGEERAKGNILERFSAQQFPDLHSELNLSSLELGDSALYFCASSASGSAYNEQFFGPGTRLTVL.

The chain carries TRBV2 and TRBJ1-3; 8 bases line up with TRBD1. Germline CDR1 and CDR2: SNHLY and FYNNEI. Trimming at V came to 10 bases and at J to 4 bases, leaving 12 bases not matched to a gene. The CDR3 covers 15 residues. The CDR3 coding sequence is TGTGCCACCGCCCGGACAGGGCAGTCCGGAAACACCATATATTTT. Protein: CATARTGQSGNTIYF.

The rearrangement joins TRBV7-9 to TRBJ2-3; D is tentatively TRBD1 or TRBD2 (5 bases each). Trimming took off 2 bases at V and 0 bases at J, with 9 bases between the two ends. CDR1 and CDR2 (germline): SEHNR, FQNEAQ (reference sequence). The CDR3 spans 15 residues. CDR3 in DNA: TGTGCCAGCAGCTTACCGGGACCCAGCACAGATACGCAGTATTTT. Protein: CASSLPGPSTDTQYF.

The genes are TRBV6-5 and TRBJ2-1; perhaps TRBD2 as D (5 bases). The CDR3 has 13 residues. Germline-derived CDR1 and CDR2 are MNHEY and SVGAGI. Trimming removed 3 bases from V and 7 bases from J, with 10 bases in between. For the CDR3, the DNA is TGTGCCAGCAGTTATGATGAGGGAAATGAGCAGTTCTTC. The encoded protein is CASSYDEGNEQFF.

The V call is TRBV7-2, the J call TRBJ2-3, with D maybe TRBD2 (5 bases). Germline V CDR1 and CDR2: SGHTA, FQGNSA. This CDR3 region has 14 residues. V was clipped by 8 bases and J by 5 bases, with 17 bases between them. CDR3 sequence: CASPMEAVGDTQYF. CDR3 sequence (DNA): TGTGCCAGCCCCATGGAGGCGGTCGGAGATACGCAGTATTTT.

The chain is built from TRBV5-6 and TRBJ2-7; 7 bases map to TRBD1. The V and J ends lost 6 bases and 7 bases, in that order; junction bases with no gene match: 4. CDR3 length: 11 residues. The germline V gene has CDR1 SGHDT and CDR2 YYEEEE. CDR3 loop: CASKGAKEQYF. The DNA of the CDR3 is TGTGCCAGCAAGGGGGCGAAGGAGCAGTACTTC.

DNA of the CDR3: TGTGCCAGTACGGCTAGCGGGACAGAGACCCAGTACTTC. Its translation is CASTASGTETQYF. The rearrangement joins TRBV19 to TRBJ2-5, with 9 nucleotides matching TRBD2. CDR3 size: 13 residues. The V gene's germline CDR1 is LNHDA and CDR2 SQIVND (reference sequence). V was clipped by 7 bases and J by 4 bases; unmatched bases: 4. The full variable domain, completed using reference TRBV19 and TRBJ2-5, is DGGITQSPKYLFRKEGQNVTLSCEQNLNHDAMYWYRQDPGQGLRLIYYSQIVNDFQKGDIAEGYSVSREKKESFPLTVTSAQKNPTAFYLCASTASGTETQYFGPGTRLLVL.

The DNA of the CDR3 is TGTGCCAGCAGCTTATATGACGACTCTGGGGCCAACGTCCTGACTTTC. Translating it yields CASSLYDDSGANVLTF. The chain uses TRBV7-6 and TRBJ2-6, with D unclear. The CDR3 is made up of 16 amino acids. Germline V gene lookup returns CDR1 SGHVS and CDR2 FNYEAQ. The V end was cut by 2 bases, the J end by 0 bases, with 8 bases between.

This chain connects TRBV29-1 to TRBJ2-5; D not resolved. The CDR3 runs 13 residues. CDR1 is SQVTM, CDR2 ANQGSEA, per germline. V lost 3 bases, J lost 5 bases, and 13 bases lay in between. The CDR3 bases are TGCAGCGTTGAGCTACCCCCGTCGGAGACCCAGTACTTC. Its protein is CSVELPPSETQYF.

This rearrangement joins TRBV28 to TRBJ2-1; D is uncertain. There are 12 residues in the CDR3. V was clipped by 5 bases and J by 7 bases, with 9 bases between them. The germline V gene has CDR1 MDHEN and CDR2 SYDVKM. The CDR3 sequence is CASSLMVNEQFF. The CDR3 DNA sequence: TGTGCCAGCAGTCTAATGGTGAATGAGCAGTTCTTC.

The chain joins TRBV25-1 to TRBJ1-1; D unclear. Looked up from germline, CDR1 is MGHDK and CDR2 is SYGVNS. This CDR3 region has 12 residues. V was cut by 3 bases and J by 2 bases, with 4 bases left in between. The CDR3 protein is CASSEINTEAFF. The CDR3 bases are TGTGCCAGCAGTGAGATAAACACTGAAGCTTTCTTT.

The V and J genes are TRBV29-1 and TRBJ2-7; a weak D match, TRBD1 (5 bases). V lost 1 base and J lost 3, with 13 bases in between. This CDR3 comprises 14 residues. Germline loops: CDR1 SQVTM, CDR2 ANQGSEA. The DNA of the CDR3 is TGCAGCGTTGAAGTCCCGACAGCCAGCTACGAGCAGTACTTC. Its translation is CSVEVPTASYEQYF.

This clone was recorded a few times. The J gene is TRBJ2-3, the V gene TRBV27, with 8 bases lining up with TRBD2. CDR3 length equals 16 residues. Germline CDR1 MNHEY, CDR2 SMNVEV (reference sequence). V gave up 5 bases and J gave up 0 bases; unmatched junction bases: 7. The CDR3 sequence is CASSPWLAGSTDTQYF. The DNA for the CDR3 is TGTGCCAGCAGTCCGTGGTTAGCGGGGAGCACAGATACGCAGTATTTT.

V is TRBV5-1 and J is TRBJ2-1; 11 positions match TRBD2. Germline assignment: CDR1 SGHRS and CDR2 YFSETQ. The CDR3 is 16 amino acids. The ends lost 1 base at V and 8 bases at J; junction bases unmatched: 8. The CDR3 nucleotides read TGCGCCAGCAGCTTGTCGCTAGCGGGGGGTCTCCATGAGCAGTTCTTC. Encoded protein: CASSLSLAGGLHEQFF.

The chain recombines TRBV6-5 with TRBJ2-1; 7 positions agree with TRBD1. The CDR3 length is 15 residues. Trimming removed 5 bases from V and 7 bases from J; junction bases left unmatched: 11. Germline-derived CDR1 and CDR2 are MNHEY and SVGAGI. The CDR3 bases are TGTGCCAGCAGTCTACAGGGACAGCCTTGGAATGAGCAGTTCTTC. This codes for CASSLQGQPWNEQFF.